Each of the 6 T cell receptor beta chains below was sequenced from the same sample in a study of a mutant IDH1 vaccine in newly diagnosed glioma. No cognate antigen is known for these TCRs. Stated time point: week 35, safety follow-up. Alongside topical imiquimod, each dose of vaccine comprised 300 ug of mutant IDH1 20-mer peptide. Using immunoSEQ multiplex PCR, the repertoire was profiled, and TCRdb retains in-frame clones only, with some absent. The sample includes tens of thousands of clones, 81% of them seen just once. The input for sequencing was PBMCs, taken from a glioma patient whose treatment included an IDH1 peptide vaccine. These receptors all come from a woman aged 40 to 50 with glioma. Some clones in this sample may be carry-over from other donors' samples.

This chain joins TRBV6-1 and TRBJ1-2; a weak D match, TRBD1 (6 bases). The germline V gene has CDR1 MNHNS and CDR2 SASEGT. This CDR3 is 15 amino acids long. Trimming pared 2 bases from V and 4 bases from J, leaving 14 bases between. The CDR3 is CASSENGGVGYGYTF. The DNA for the CDR3 is TGTGCCAGCAGTGAAAACGGGGGCGTCGGCTATGGCTACACCTTC.

This chain links TRBV19 with TRBJ2-1; D may correspond to TRBD1 or TRBD2 (5 bases each). Germline V gene data show CDR1 as LNHDA and CDR2 as SQIVND (reference sequence). CDR3 length: 14 amino acids. V gave up 6 bases and J gave up 8 bases, with 17 bases separating them. The CDR3 nucleotides read TGTGCCAGTAGCCCACCCGGGACCGACCATGAGCAGTTCTTC. This sequence encodes CASSPPGTDHEQFF.

This clone was counted only a few times. The chain uses TRBV4-3 and TRBJ1-2; tentatively, D is TRBD1 (5 bases). The ends were cut back, 1 base at V and 6 bases at J, with 18 bases in the middle. CDR3 size: 16 residues. From germline, CDR1 is LGHNA and CDR2 YSLEER. The CDR3 nucleotides are TGCGCCAGCAGCCAAGCCCCGGGGGGGTCGAGTGATGGCTACACCTTC. It codes for CASSQAPGGSSDGYTF.

The genes are TRBV5-1 and TRBJ2-7; unclear D gene. The germline CDR1 and CDR2 sequences are SGHRS and YFSETQ. Between the trimmed V and J ends, which lost 7 bases and 5 bases, there was a span of 16 bases. The CDR3 length is 13 residues. CDR3 coding DNA: TGCGCCAGCGAAGAGGAAGGTTCCGACGAGCAGTACTTC. Translated, it gives CASEEEGSDEQYF.

V usage is TRBV11-2 and J usage is TRBJ2-7; maybe TRBD1 (6 bases). Trimming removed 3 bases from V and 11 bases from J, with 17 bases in between. CDR1 is SGHAT, CDR2 FQNNGV, per germline. The CDR3 loop spans 13 amino acids. The CDR3 sequence: CASSFQGMEQEYF. CDR3 DNA sequence: TGTGCCAGCAGCTTTCAGGGGATGGAGCAGGAGTACTTC.

The chain joins TRBV5-6 to TRBJ1-5; D may be TRBD1 (5 bases). With 2 bases removed from V and 1 base from J, the gap between germline ends came to 10 bases. This CDR3 contains 15 residues. The V gene's germline CDR1 is SGHDT and CDR2 YYEEEE. CDR3 sequence: CASSLVGVSNQPQHF. The DNA for the CDR3 is TGTGCCAGCAGCTTAGTAGGGGTAAGCAATCAGCCCCAGCATTTT.